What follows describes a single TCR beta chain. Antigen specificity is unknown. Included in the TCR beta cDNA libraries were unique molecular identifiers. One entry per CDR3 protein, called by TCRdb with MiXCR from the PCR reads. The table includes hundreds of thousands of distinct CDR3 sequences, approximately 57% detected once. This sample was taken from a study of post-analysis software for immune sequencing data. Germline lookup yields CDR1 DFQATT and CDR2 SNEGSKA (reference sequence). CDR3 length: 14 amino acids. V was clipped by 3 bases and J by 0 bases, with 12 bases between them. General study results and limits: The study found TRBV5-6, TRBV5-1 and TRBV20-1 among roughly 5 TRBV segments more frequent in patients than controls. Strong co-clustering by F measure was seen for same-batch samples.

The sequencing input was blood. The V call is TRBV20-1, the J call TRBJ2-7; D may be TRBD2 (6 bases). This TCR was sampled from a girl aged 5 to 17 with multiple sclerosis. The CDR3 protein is CSASKARGSYEQYF. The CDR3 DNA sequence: TGCAGTGCTAGTAAGGCGCGGGGCTCCTACGAGCAGTACTTC.